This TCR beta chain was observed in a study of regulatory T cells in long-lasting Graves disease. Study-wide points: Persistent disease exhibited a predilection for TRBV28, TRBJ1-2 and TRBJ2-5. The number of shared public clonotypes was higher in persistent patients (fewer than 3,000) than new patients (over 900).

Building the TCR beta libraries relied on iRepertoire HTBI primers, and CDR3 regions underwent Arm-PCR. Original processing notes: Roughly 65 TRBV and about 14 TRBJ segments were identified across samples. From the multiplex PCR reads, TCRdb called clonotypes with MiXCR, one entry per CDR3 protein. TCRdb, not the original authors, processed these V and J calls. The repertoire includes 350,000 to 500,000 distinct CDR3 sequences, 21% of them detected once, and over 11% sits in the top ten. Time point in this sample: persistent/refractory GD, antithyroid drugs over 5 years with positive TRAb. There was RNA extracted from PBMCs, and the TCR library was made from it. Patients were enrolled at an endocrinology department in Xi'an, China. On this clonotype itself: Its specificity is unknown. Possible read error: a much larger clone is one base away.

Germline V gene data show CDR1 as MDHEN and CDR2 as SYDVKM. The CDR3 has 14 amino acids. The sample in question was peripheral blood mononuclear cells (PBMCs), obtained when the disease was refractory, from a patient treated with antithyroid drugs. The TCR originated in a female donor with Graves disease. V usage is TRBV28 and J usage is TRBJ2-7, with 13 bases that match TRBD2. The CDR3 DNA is TGTACCAGCAGTACTAGCGGGAGGGCCAACGAGCAGTACTTC. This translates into CTSSTSGRANEQYF.